This T cell receptor beta chain was captured by sequencing in a study of Graves' ophthalmopathy and Graves' hyperthyroidism (dated by TCRdb to 2016 to 2018). In the study overall: Peripheral blood was collected before any treatment was given, at the time of initial diagnosis. TCR beta repertoire signatures were used to distinguish Graves' ophthalmopathy from Graves' hyperthyroidism and to predict progression to ophthalmopathy. In total, over 130 blood samples were TCR-sequenced: 40 to 45 ophthalmopathy, about 75 hyperthyroidism and approximately 17 hyperthyroidism-to-ophthalmopathy patients. To explore V-J signatures that distinguish ophthalmopathy from hyperthyroidism, a discovery set of more than 90 patients was enrolled, made up of 43 with ophthalmopathy and under 65 with stable hyperthyroidism. An independent validation cohort comprised 18 hyperthyroidism patients and some 16 patients who later progressed from hyperthyroidism to ophthalmopathy. In over five hyperthyroidism patients, the T-cell repertoires found in thyroid tissue were compared with those found in blood. Following sample collection, hyperthyroidism patients were given methimazole at a starting dose of 30 mg daily, and ophthalmopathy patients were given high-dose intravenous methylprednisolone.

CDR1 and CDR2 (MNHNS, SASEGT) derive from the germline V gene. The CDR3 measures 15 amino acids from cysteine to phenylalanine. Just CDR3 DNA is preserved here, 45 bases in frame from base 1. V and J lose 8 bases and 2 bases, and a span of 16 bases separates them. A patient counted as having stable hyperthyroidism if there was no progression to ophthalmopathy within 18 months of follow-up. Hyperthyroidism patients were newly diagnosed, were aged 18 to 65 years, and had a disease duration under 2 months. Patients were excluded if they had other autoimmune diseases, uncontrolled infections, pregnancy or lactation. Diagnosis relied on clinical symptoms, serum thyroxine, TRAb, thyroid ultrasound and orbital computed tomography. Using Ficoll-Paque density gradient centrifugation, PBMCs were isolated from about 9.2 ml of fresh peripheral blood. Total RNA was extracted with Trizol reagent and quality-checked on an Agilent 2100 Bioanalyzer.

For repertoire sequencing, TCR beta CDR3 regions were amplified from RNA transcripts. HTBI primers and the Qiagen OneStep RT-PCR kit were used in a first-round RT-PCR, which was followed by a second-round multiplex PCR, size selection and purification. The libraries underwent paired-end sequencing with 100 bp reads on an Illumina HiSeq2000. The authors' pipeline ran thus. Reads were processed with SOAPnuke, discarding reads with adapters, uncalled bases, mean Phred below 15, or no exact constant-primer or identifier match. COPE v1.2.5 was used to merge the high-quality paired reads. Each unique nucleotide sequence was defined as a clonotype, and clonotypes were aligned to IMGT TRB V, D and J references with MiTCR v1.1. The analysis was limited to V-J combinations with a frequency above 0.0001, which together covered 99% to 99.2% of the repertoires. For each V-J combination, a TCR clonal expansion and chaos score was defined as the ratio of F50 clonal expansion to chaos observed in the TCRdist matrix. Welch's t-statistics and random forest were used to narrow the features down to more than 10 V-J combinations, which were then fed into a naive Bayes classifier. The similarity between thyroid and blood repertoires was quantified using the Morisita-Horn index. The public sequencing data were trimmed at Q25 with fastp and processed into clonotypes with MiXCR by TCRdb, which kept only in-frame beta chains. Under each unique CDR3 protein, matching rows form one entry showing the most common genes and DNA. Clone size and V and J calls follow TCRdb, not the original study. Within this sample are 300,000 to 400,000 distinct CDR3 sequences, with roughly 17% of them counted one time only. The ten largest clones capture 2.4% of the sample.

This clonotype was detected many times. It has no known antigen specificity. The input lacks base qualities; no much larger clone sits a single base away. The research as a whole found: Ophthalmopathy was separated from stable hyperthyroidism by the 13-signature model with just under 90% sensitivity and 81.08% specificity in cross-validation and with 80%/75% in the test set. No statistical method was used to predetermine the sample size, and group allocation was not hidden from the investigators. In validation, the model predicted ophthalmopathy progression with about 71% sensitivity and around 72% specificity; some 13 predicted patients were CT-confirmed with GO in a median of around 6.5 months. Most expanded thyroid clonotypes with frequency above 0.001 were also detected in blood, suggesting blood repertoires may reflect the thyroid immune response.

The chain is made from TRBV6-1 and TRBJ1-5; a tentative D match to TRBD1 spans 6 bases. The origin of this receptor is an adult woman with stable Graves' hyperthyroidism. Sequenced material: peripheral blood. The CDR3: CASQGQGQGNQPQHF. The nucleotide sequence is TGTGCCAGCCAGGGGCAGGGGCAGGGCAATCAGCCCCAGCATTTT.